This TCR beta chain is from a study of T cells after yellow fever vaccination. Study observations and caveats: In post-booster samples, most primary-vaccination clones reappeared (roughly 96% CD4, 70% to 90% CD8).

This clonotype was detected many times. No antigen is known for it. TCRdb used MiXCR to reprocess the 5' RACE reads, holding one entry per CDR3 protein. The profile covers some 110,000 distinct CDR3 sequences, with around 6.7% appearing a single time and approximately 2.7% taken by the ten largest. CDR3 length equals 11 residues. The germline V gene encodes CDR1 SEHNR and CDR2 FQNEAQ (reference sequence). V lost 11 bases to trimming and J lost 6 bases; unmatched junction nucleotides: 3. The source is a young man who received the YFV17D yellow fever vaccine. Here the sequenced sample was CD4+ T cells sorted from PBMCs, taken about 49 days after the first yellow fever vaccination. The chain joins TRBV7-9 to TRBJ2-3, with TRBD1 identical over 9 bases. The CDR3 DNA reads TGTGCCGGGGACAGGGTCGATACGCAGTATTTT. Protein sequence: CAGDRVDTQYF.